A selection of T cell receptor beta chains follows, all from one sample in a study of beta chain features in type 1 diabetes. Data came from immunoSEQ multiplex PCR; TCRdb stores just in-frame clones and leaves some out. This sample carries 360,000 or so clones, roughly 21% of them seen once, and the ten largest clones take 0.044%. The sample consisted of naive CD4+ T cells from blood. The receptors shown here come from a woman between 18 and 30 years old in good health. CDR3s include the opening cysteine and the closing phenylalanine or tryptophan. The order of the fields is J gene, clone size, V gene, D gene, CDR3 protein, CDR3 DNA. D genes are given only for firm matches. Size is stated for part of the rows, as once, few or many counts, or as a class when the clone is expanded.

j_gene: TRBJ1-2
abundance: NA
v_gene: TRBV6-5
d_gene: TRBD1
CDR3aa: CASSYSSGGNYGYTF
CDR3nt: TGTGCCAGCAGTTACTCTTCAGGGGGCAACTATGGCTACACCTTC

j_gene: TRBJ2-7
abundance: NA
v_gene: TRBV25-1
d_gene: TRBD1
CDR3aa: CASSSPPGTGEIYEQYF
CDR3nt: TGTGCCAGCAGTTCCCCCCCTGGGACAGGGGAAATCTACGAGCAGTACTTC

j_gene: TRBJ2-5
abundance: few
v_gene: TRBV4-2
d_gene: TRBD2
CDR3aa: CASSQDTSGRTTQYF
CDR3nt: TGTGCCAGCAGCCAAGACACTAGCGGGAGGACGACCCAGTACTTC

j_gene: TRBJ1-1
abundance: NA
v_gene: TRBV7-9
d_gene: TRBD1
CDR3aa: CASSPQGQMNTEAFF
CDR3nt: TGTGCCAGCAGCCCACAGGGACAGATGAACACTGAAGCTTTCTTT

j_gene: TRBJ1-2
abundance: few
v_gene: TRBV5-1
d_gene: TRBD1
CDR3aa: CASSSGQEYYGYTF
CDR3nt: TGCGCCAGCAGCTCCGGACAGGAATACTATGGCTACACCTTC

j_gene: TRBJ1-4
abundance: NA
v_gene: TRBV7-9
d_gene: NA
CDR3aa: CASSLFGTGNEKLFF
CDR3nt: TGTGCCAGCAGCTTATTCGGGACTGGTAATGAAAAACTGTTTTTT

j_gene: TRBJ1-2
abundance: few
v_gene: TRBV9
d_gene: TRBD1
CDR3aa: CASSEGQGDYGYTF
CDR3nt: TGTGCCAGCAGCGAGGGACAGGGTGATTATGGCTACACCTTC

j_gene: TRBJ2-3
abundance: few
v_gene: TRBV18
d_gene: NA
CDR3aa: CASSRQTGDTQYF
CDR3nt: TGTGCCAGCTCACGGCAGACAGGTGATACGCAGTATTTT

j_gene: TRBJ1-2
abundance: NA
v_gene: TRBV6-5
d_gene: TRBD1
CDR3aa: CASSYTTGGGYTF
CDR3nt: TGTGCCAGCAGTTACACCACAGGGGGAGGCTACACCTTC

j_gene: TRBJ1-2
abundance: few
v_gene: TRBV29-1
d_gene: NA
CDR3aa: CSVIQGYGYTF
CDR3nt: TGCAGCGTGATACAGGGTTACGGCTACACCTTC

j_gene: TRBJ1-1
abundance: NA
v_gene: TRBV5-1
d_gene: TRBD1
CDR3aa: CASSLEGGSTEAFF
CDR3nt: TGCGCCAGCAGCTTGGAAGGGGGCAGCACTGAAGCTTTCTTT

j_gene: TRBJ2-1
abundance: few
v_gene: TRBV19
d_gene: TRBD2
CDR3aa: CASSSRTSGSFDEQFF
CDR3nt: TGTGCCAGTAGTTCGCGGACTAGCGGGAGCTTCGATGAGCAGTTCTTC

j_gene: TRBJ2-7
abundance: NA
v_gene: TRBV5-1
d_gene: NA
CDR3aa: CASSQGQGVYEQYF
CDR3nt: TGCGCCAGCAGCCAAGGACAAGGAGTCTACGAGCAGTACTTC

j_gene: TRBJ2-2
abundance: few
v_gene: TRBV5-6
d_gene: TRBD1
CDR3aa: CASSLPIHRGDTGELFF
CDR3nt: TGTGCCAGCAGTCTTCCCATTCACAGGGGGGACACCGGGGAGCTGTTTTTT

j_gene: TRBJ2-7
abundance: NA
v_gene: TRBV19
d_gene: TRBD2
CDR3aa: CASGLAGAYEQYF
CDR3nt: TGTGCCAGCGGACTAGCGGGCGCCTACGAGCAGTACTTC

j_gene: TRBJ2-5
abundance: NA
v_gene: TRBV5-1
d_gene: TRBD2
CDR3aa: CASSLDPPGGTSGGAEETQYF
CDR3nt: TGCGCCAGCAGCTTGGACCCCCCCGGCGGGACTAGCGGGGGGGCCGAAGAGACCCAGTACTTC

j_gene: TRBJ2-7
abundance: few
v_gene: TRBV19
d_gene: NA
CDR3aa: CASSIRGYEQYF
CDR3nt: TGTGCCAGTAGTATCCGGGGCTACGAGCAGTACTTC

j_gene: TRBJ2-1
abundance: NA
v_gene: TRBV7-9
d_gene: NA
CDR3aa: CASSLGFESRVDNEQFF
CDR3nt: TGTGCCAGCAGCTTAGGTTTCGAGAGCCGGGTTGACAATGAGCAGTTCTTC

j_gene: TRBJ2-6
abundance: few
v_gene: TRBV9
d_gene: NA
CDR3aa: CASSPRGGGTGANVLTF
CDR3nt: TGTGCCAGCAGCCCCCGGGGAGGGGGGACTGGGGCCAACGTCCTGACTTTC

j_gene: TRBJ2-1
abundance: NA
v_gene: TRBV30
d_gene: TRBD2
CDR3aa: CAWSWSGGNNEQFF
CDR3nt: TGTGCCTGGAGTTGGTCGGGAGGGAACAATGAGCAGTTCTTC

j_gene: TRBJ1-2
abundance: NA
v_gene: TRBV6-5
d_gene: TRBD1
CDR3aa: CASIEGQGFGYTF
CDR3nt: TGTGCCAGCATCGAGGGACAGGGGTTTGGCTACACCTTC

j_gene: TRBJ2-5
abundance: few
v_gene: TRBV9
d_gene: TRBD2
CDR3aa: CASSVGPDRLAGGGETQYF
CDR3nt: TGTGCCAGCAGCGTAGGTCCTGATCGACTAGCGGGTGGGGGCGAGACCCAGTACTTC

j_gene: TRBJ1-2
abundance: NA
v_gene: TRBV19
d_gene: TRBD1
CDR3aa: CASSILTGGYTF
CDR3nt: TGTGCCAGTAGTATTCTGACAGGGGGCTACACCTTC

j_gene: TRBJ2-7
abundance: NA
v_gene: TRBV7-9
d_gene: NA
CDR3aa: CASSLRTDSYEQYF
CDR3nt: TGTGCCAGCAGCTTGCGAACCGACTCCTACGAGCAGTACTTC

j_gene: TRBJ2-7
abundance: NA
v_gene: TRBV10-3
d_gene: TRBD1
CDR3aa: CAISAADRGSSYEQYF
CDR3nt: TGTGCCATCAGTGCCGCGGACAGGGGCAGCTCCTACGAGCAGTACTTC

j_gene: TRBJ1-6
abundance: few
v_gene: TRBV2
d_gene: NA
CDR3aa: CASSPEGRSPLHF
CDR3nt: TGTGCCAGCAGTCCTGAGGGGAGGTCACCCCTCCACTTT

j_gene: TRBJ2-5
abundance: NA
v_gene: TRBV6-5
d_gene: TRBD1
CDR3aa: CASSTGTGQETQYF
CDR3nt: TGTGCCAGCAGTACCGGGACAGGGCAAGAGACCCAGTACTTC

j_gene: TRBJ1-1
abundance: NA
v_gene: TRBV30
d_gene: NA
CDR3aa: CAFGGPRSTEAFF
CDR3nt: TGTGCCTTCGGCGGCCCACGAAGCACTGAAGCTTTCTTT

j_gene: TRBJ2-5
abundance: NA
v_gene: TRBV19
d_gene: TRBD2
CDR3aa: CASSFTSGRRQETQYF
CDR3nt: TGTGCCAGTAGTTTTACTAGCGGGAGGCGGCAAGAGACCCAGTACTTC

j_gene: TRBJ2-3
abundance: NA
v_gene: TRBV5-1
d_gene: TRBD1
CDR3aa: CASSSGTATDTQYF
CDR3nt: TGCGCCAGCAGCTCCGGGACAGCTACAGATACGCAGTATTTT

j_gene: TRBJ1-5
abundance: few
v_gene: TRBV7-9
d_gene: TRBD1
CDR3aa: CASSFQGAQPQHF
CDR3nt: TGTGCCAGCAGCTTCCAGGGGGCTCAGCCCCAGCATTTT

j_gene: TRBJ1-2
abundance: NA
v_gene: TRBV29-1
d_gene: TRBD1
CDR3aa: CSVVGQADGYTF
CDR3nt: TGCAGCGTTGTAGGACAGGCCGATGGCTACACCTTC

j_gene: TRBJ1-2
abundance: NA
v_gene: TRBV15
d_gene: NA
CDR3aa: CATSRSDRYYGYTF
CDR3nt: TGTGCCACCAGCAGATCGGACAGATACTATGGCTACACCTTC

j_gene: TRBJ2-7
abundance: once
v_gene: TRBV10-3
d_gene: TRBD1
CDR3aa: CAISPGQGNEQYF
CDR3nt: TGTGCCATCAGTCCGGGACAGGGGAACGAGCAGTACTTC

j_gene: TRBJ2-7
abundance: NA
v_gene: TRBV23-1
d_gene: TRBD1
CDR3aa: CASSQRTGGDYEQYF
CDR3nt: TGCGCCAGCAGTCAGAGGACAGGGGGGGACTACGAGCAGTACTTC

j_gene: TRBJ2-3
abundance: NA
v_gene: TRBV5-1
d_gene: NA
CDR3aa: CASSPRTVDTQYF
CDR3nt: TGCGCCAGCAGCCCACGGACAGTAGATACGCAGTATTTT

j_gene: TRBJ1-5
abundance: NA
v_gene: TRBV2
d_gene: NA
CDR3aa: CASSNQQGSNQPQHF
CDR3nt: TGTGCCAGCAGTAACCAACAGGGCAGCAATCAGCCCCAGCATTTT

j_gene: TRBJ2-3
abundance: few
v_gene: TRBV11-3
d_gene: NA
CDR3aa: CASSLSGSDTQYF
CDR3nt: TGTGCCAGCAGCTTATCCGGGTCAGATACGCAGTATTTT

j_gene: TRBJ1-4
abundance: NA
v_gene: TRBV30
d_gene: NA
CDR3aa: CAWGNSGITDEKLFF
CDR3nt: TGTGCCTGGGGGAACTCGGGGATAACTGATGAAAAACTGTTTTTT

j_gene: TRBJ2-1
abundance: NA
v_gene: TRBV5-1
d_gene: TRBD1
CDR3aa: CASSPGQGFYNEQFF
CDR3nt: TGCGCCAGCTCCCCGGGACAGGGATTCTACAATGAGCAGTTCTTC

j_gene: TRBJ2-5
abundance: few
v_gene: TRBV5-1
d_gene: NA
CDR3aa: CASSLGQVQETQYF
CDR3nt: TGCGCCAGCAGCTTGGGGCAGGTCCAAGAGACCCAGTACTTC

j_gene: TRBJ2-1
abundance: once
v_gene: TRBV9
d_gene: NA
CDR3aa: CASSVEAGPKVFF
CDR3nt: TGTGCCAGCAGCGTAGAGGCGGGGCCAAAAGTGTTCTTC

j_gene: TRBJ2-1
abundance: NA
v_gene: TRBV5-1
d_gene: TRBD1
CDR3aa: CASSFQGQGAYNEQFF
CDR3nt: TGCGCCAGCAGCTTCCAGGGACAGGGGGCCTACAATGAGCAGTTCTTC

j_gene: TRBJ2-3
abundance: few
v_gene: TRBV7-9
d_gene: NA
CDR3aa: CASSLDPGTDTQYF
CDR3nt: TGTGCCAGCAGCTTAGACCCGGGAACAGATACGCAGTATTTT

j_gene: TRBJ1-1
abundance: NA
v_gene: TRBV7-9
d_gene: TRBD1
CDR3aa: CASSPQGYHTEAFF
CDR3nt: TGTGCCAGCAGCCCACAGGGGTATCACACTGAAGCTTTCTTT

j_gene: TRBJ2-7
abundance: NA
v_gene: TRBV5-1
d_gene: TRBD2
CDR3aa: CASSGTSGRPYEQYF
CDR3nt: TGCGCCAGCAGCGGGACTAGCGGGAGGCCCTACGAGCAGTACTTC

j_gene: TRBJ2-1
abundance: few
v_gene: TRBV12-5
d_gene: NA
CDR3aa: CASGLVLGGARRVNEQFF
CDR3nt: TGTGCTAGTGGTTTGGTCCTCGGAGGGGCTCGTAGGGTGAATGAGCAGTTCTTC

j_gene: TRBJ1-2
abundance: NA
v_gene: TRBV9
d_gene: TRBD1
CDR3aa: CASSVGQGSYGYTF
CDR3nt: TGTGCCAGCAGCGTGGGACAGGGGAGCTATGGCTACACCTTC

j_gene: TRBJ2-2
abundance: few
v_gene: TRBV9
d_gene: NA
CDR3aa: CASSVAGFGELFF
CDR3nt: TGTGCCAGCAGCGTAGCAGGGTTCGGGGAGCTGTTTTTT

j_gene: TRBJ2-5
abundance: NA
v_gene: TRBV4-2
d_gene: NA
CDR3aa: CASSQDWAKETQYF
CDR3nt: TGTGCCAGCAGCCAAGATTGGGCTAAAGAGACCCAGTACTTC